The TCR beta chain described here comes from a study of identical twins. The table lists this clonotype with a few counts. No antigen is known for it. Template switching introduced a universal primer site, and the cDNA bore unique molecular identifiers. One entry per CDR3 protein results from TCRdb running MiXCR on the 5' RACE reads. The table records 500,000 to 550,000 distinct CDR3 sequences, more than 20% of them present only once. Study-wide results and limits: Modelling approaches yielded underestimates of out-of-frame TCR alpha sharing between monozygotic twins.

These data also formed part of another study, on yellow fever vaccine responses in identical twins.

The sample was CD4+ T cells sorted from blood. This clonotype was obtained from a young woman in good health.

The CDR3 region is CATSDLQRNYGYTF. DNA of the CDR3: TGTGCCACCAGTGATTTGCAAAGGAACTATGGCTACACCTTC. V and J are TRBV24-1 and TRBJ1-2; D gene ambiguous. Germline values: CDR1 KGHDR, CDR2 SFDVKD. V dropped 0 bases and J dropped 2 bases, with 6 bases sitting between them. This CDR3 has 14 amino acids.